A single sample gave rise to the 7 T cell receptor beta chains below, sequenced in a study of CD8+ T cells in alopecia areata. Sequencing relied on a cDNA template that was reverse transcribed from extracted RNA. Assay: immunoSEQ multiplex PCR; the TCRdb copy retains only in-frame clones and omits some. Of tens of thousands of clones in the sample, around 42% are singletons; the top ten hold about a fifth. Treatment indicated: oral pan-JAK inhibitor, 5-10 mg twice daily. The sequenced sample was CD8+ T cells sorted from blood, obtained around week 37, from a patient treated with tofacitinib. The receptors were gathered from a human donor with alopecia areata.

Only one count was recorded for this clone. The CDR3 sequence is CASSFSGGPYNEQFF. The CDR3, as DNA: TGTGCCAGCAGCTTCAGTGGCGGACCCTACAATGAGCAGTTCTTC. The chain couples TRBV7-9 to TRBJ2-1; D is ambiguous. Germline V gene sequence: CDR1 SEHNR, CDR2 FQNEAQ (reference sequence). The CDR3 contains 15 residues. With 3 bases removed from V and 2 bases from J, the gap between germline ends came to 11 bases.

This clone was counted a few times. The V call is TRBV6-1, the J call TRBJ2-5, with TRBD2 identical over 7 bases. The length of the CDR3 is 13 residues. The ends lost 5 bases at V and 8 bases at J; junction bases unmatched: 8. Germline V lookup: CDR1 MNHNS, CDR2 SASEGT. The CDR3 here is CASSRTSLETQYF. The CDR3 region has the DNA TGTGCCAGCAGTCGGACTAGTTTGGAAACCCAGTACTTC.

The V call is TRBV29-1, the J call TRBJ2-1; D may be TRBD1 (5 bases). V gave up 2 bases and J gave up 0 bases, with 11 bases separating them. The CDR3 totals 15 residues. The germline gives CDR1 SQVTM, CDR2 ANQGSEA. The CDR3, as DNA: TGCAGCGTTGAATCCAGGGTTAACTCCTACAATGAGCAGTTCTTC. It encodes CSVESRVNSYNEQFF.

V gene TRBV30 combines with J gene TRBJ2-7, with D perhaps assigned TRBD1 or TRBD2 (5 bases each). The germline V gene has CDR1 GTSNPN and CDR2 SVGIG (reference sequence). The CDR3 extends over 15 amino acids. V was cut by 2 bases and J by 3 bases, with 17 bases left in between. The CDR3: CAWSSWGRGVYEQYF. CDR3 coding DNA: TGTGCCTGGAGTTCATGGGGGAGAGGGGTCTACGAGCAGTACTTC.

V gene TRBV4-3 combines with J gene TRBJ2-7, with D uncertain. The V end was cut by 1 base, the J end by 6 bases, with 10 bases between. The germline CDR1 and CDR2 sequences are LGHNA and YSLEER. The CDR3 has 13 amino acids. In nucleotides, the CDR3 is TGCGCCAGCAGCCAAGGTCGTTTTGGCGAGCAGTACTTC. Encoded protein: CASSQGRFGEQYF.

This clone has more than one count but fewer than ten. The V gene is TRBV7-2, the J gene TRBJ2-7, with 12 bases that match TRBD2. CDR3 length equals 16 residues. J lost 6 bases, V lost 5 bases, and 11 bases had no gene match. The germline V gene has CDR1 SGHTA and CDR2 FQGNSA. The CDR3, as DNA: TGTGCCAGCAGCCCCACTAGCGGGGGGCTTGCGGGCGAGCAGTACTTC. This codes for CASSPTSGGLAGEQYF. Combining the CDR3 with reference TRBV7-2 and TRBJ2-7 gives the whole variable domain GAGVSQSPSNKVTEKGKDVELRCDPISGHTALYWYRQSLGQGLEFLIYFQGNSAPDKSGLPSDRFSAERTGGSVSTLTIQRTQQEDSAVYLCASSPTSGGLAGEQYFGPGTRLTVT.

The CDR3 sequence is CASSLRPVGYEQYF. DNA for the CDR3: TGTGCCAGCAGTTTACGCCCCGTCGGCTACGAGCAGTACTTC. This chain links TRBV27 with TRBJ2-7, with no clear D. Trimming left V 2 bases short and J 3 bases short, with 11 bases between. CDR3 size: 14 residues. Germline V gives CDR1 MNHEY, CDR2 SMNVEV (reference sequence).